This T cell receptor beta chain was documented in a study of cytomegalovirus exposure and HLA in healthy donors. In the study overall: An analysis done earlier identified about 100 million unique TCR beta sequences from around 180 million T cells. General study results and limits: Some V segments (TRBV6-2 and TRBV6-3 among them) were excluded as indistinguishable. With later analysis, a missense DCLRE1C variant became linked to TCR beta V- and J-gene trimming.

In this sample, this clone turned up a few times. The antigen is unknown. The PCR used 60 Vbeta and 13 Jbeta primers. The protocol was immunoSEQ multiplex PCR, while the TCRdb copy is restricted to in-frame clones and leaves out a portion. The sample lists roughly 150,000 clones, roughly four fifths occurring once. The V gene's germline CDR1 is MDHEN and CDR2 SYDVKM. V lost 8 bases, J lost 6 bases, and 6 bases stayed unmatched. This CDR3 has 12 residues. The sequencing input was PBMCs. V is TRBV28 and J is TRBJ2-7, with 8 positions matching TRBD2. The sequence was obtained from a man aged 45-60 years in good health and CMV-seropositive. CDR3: CASVSGSGEQYF. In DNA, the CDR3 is TGTGCCAGCGTGAGCGGGAGTGGCGAGCAGTACTTC.